This T cell receptor (beta chain) was sequenced during a study of blood T cell repertoires in COVID-19. Under the authors' procedure: How many nucleated cells were present was estimated from reference gene primer amplification. Using immunoSEQ multiplex PCR, the repertoire was profiled, and TCRdb retains in-frame clones only, with some absent. V, J and clone size were drawn from that table, and D and trimming were deduced from the DNA. The data contain more than 95,000 clones, roughly four fifths of them seen just once; the ten biggest clones take up approximately 3.5%. The CDR3 sequence is 17 residues long. In germline, CDR1 is SGHRS, CDR2 YFSETQ. V shed 3 bases and J shed 1 base, with 20 bases lying between them.

What was sequenced was peripheral blood. The TCR originated in a woman over 75 with active or convalescent COVID-19. The chain joins TRBV5-1 to TRBJ2-7; D is possibly TRBD1 (6 bases). The CDR3 here is CASSSSNNRDLSYEQYF. The CDR3 region has the DNA TGCGCCAGCAGCTCCTCAAATAACAGGGATCTTTCCTACGAGCAGTACTTC.